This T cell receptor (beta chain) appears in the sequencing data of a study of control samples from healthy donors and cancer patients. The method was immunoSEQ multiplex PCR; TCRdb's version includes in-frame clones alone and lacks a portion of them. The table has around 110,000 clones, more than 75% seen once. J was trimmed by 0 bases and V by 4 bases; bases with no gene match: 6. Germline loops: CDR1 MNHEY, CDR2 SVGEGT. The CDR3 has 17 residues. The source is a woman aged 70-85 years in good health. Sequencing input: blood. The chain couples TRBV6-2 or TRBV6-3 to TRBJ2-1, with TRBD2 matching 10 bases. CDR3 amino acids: CASSSPSGGDSYNEQFF. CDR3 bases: TGTGCCAGCAGTTCTCCTAGCGGGGGTGACTCCTACAATGAGCAGTTCTTC.